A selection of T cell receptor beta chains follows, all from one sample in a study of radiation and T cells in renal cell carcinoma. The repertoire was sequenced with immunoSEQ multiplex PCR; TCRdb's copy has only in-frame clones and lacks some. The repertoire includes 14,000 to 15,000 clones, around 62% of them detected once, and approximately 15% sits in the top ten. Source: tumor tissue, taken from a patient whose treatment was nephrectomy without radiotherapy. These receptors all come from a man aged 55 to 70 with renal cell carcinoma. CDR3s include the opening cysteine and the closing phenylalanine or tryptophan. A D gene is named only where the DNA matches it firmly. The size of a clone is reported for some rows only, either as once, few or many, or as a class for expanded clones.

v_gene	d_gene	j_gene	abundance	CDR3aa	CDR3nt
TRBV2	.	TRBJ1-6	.	CASSEWTYSSPLHF	TGTGCCAGCAGTGAATGGACCTATAGCTCACCCCTCCACTTT
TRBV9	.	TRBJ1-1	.	CASSVSTGNTEAFF	TGTGCCAGCAGCGTGTCGACAGGGAACACTGAAGCTTTCTTT
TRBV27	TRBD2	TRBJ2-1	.	CASSIGLAGGSWSSYNEQFF	TGTGCCAGCAGTATTGGACTAGCGGGAGGATCCTGGAGCTCCTACAATGAGCAGTTCTTC
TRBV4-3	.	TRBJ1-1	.	CASSQDTGGGRDTEAFF	TGCGCCAGCAGCCAAGATACCGGCGGAGGGAGGGACACTGAAGCTTTCTTT
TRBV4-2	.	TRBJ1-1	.	CASSQGQGRGNTEAFF	TGTGCCAGCAGCCAAGGGCAGGGGAGAGGAAACACTGAAGCTTTCTTT
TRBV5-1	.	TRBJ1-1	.	CASSLSGKQGEGPEAFF	TGCGCCAGCAGCTTATCTGGGAAACAGGGAGAGGGCCCTGAAGCTTTCTTT
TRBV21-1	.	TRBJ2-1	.	CASSSRAPNEQFF	TGTGCCAGCAGCAGCCGGGCCCCCAATGAGCAGTTCTTC
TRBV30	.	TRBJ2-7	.	CALEGQAYEQYF	TGTGCCTTGGAAGGACAAGCCTACGAGCAGTACTTC
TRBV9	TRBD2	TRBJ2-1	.	CASSVLSGGNYNEQFF	TGTGCCAGCAGCGTTCTGAGCGGGGGAAACTACAATGAGCAGTTCTTC
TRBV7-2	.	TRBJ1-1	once	CASSLYPQGGAMNTEAFF	TGTGCCAGCAGCTTATACCCCCAGGGCGGGGCTATGAACACTGAAGCTTTCTTT
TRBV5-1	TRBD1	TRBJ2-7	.	CASSLRTGINHEQYF	TGCGCCAGCAGCCTAAGGACAGGGATTAACCACGAGCAGTACTTC
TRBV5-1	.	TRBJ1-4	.	CASSLSENEKLFF	TGCGCCAGCAGCTTGTCAGAAAATGAAAAACTGTTTTTT
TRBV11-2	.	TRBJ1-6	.	CASSLDGEGTYNSPLHF	TGTGCCAGCAGCTTAGATGGGGAAGGCACCTATAATTCACCCCTCCACTTT
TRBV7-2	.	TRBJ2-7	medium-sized	CASTRTRGNEQYF	TGTGCCAGCACCCGCACGCGGGGTAACGAGCAGTACTTC
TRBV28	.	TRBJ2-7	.	CASSLKDQEYF	TGTGCCAGCAGTTTAAAGGACCAAGAGTACTTC
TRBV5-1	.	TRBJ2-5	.	CASSPSGVLQETQYF	TGCGCCAGCAGCCCATCAGGGGTCCTCCAAGAGACCCAGTACTTC
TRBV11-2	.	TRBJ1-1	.	CASSLEDRKAFF	TGTGCCAGCAGCTTAGAAGACAGAAAAGCTTTCTTT
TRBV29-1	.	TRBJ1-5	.	CSVGQEGRQPQHF	TGCAGCGTTGGGCAGGAGGGCCGTCAGCCCCAGCATTTT
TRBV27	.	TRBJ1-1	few	CASSLYPQGTTEAFF	TGTGCCAGCAGTTTATACCCTCAGGGGACGACTGAAGCTTTCTTT
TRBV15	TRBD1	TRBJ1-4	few	CATSRDWGTGGEKLFF	TGTGCCACCAGCAGAGATTGGGGAACAGGGGGTGAAAAACTGTTTTTT
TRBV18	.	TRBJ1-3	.	CASSPSGGNTIYF	TGTGCCAGCTCACCCTCAGGGGGAAACACCATATATTTT
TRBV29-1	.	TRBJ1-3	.	CSVVARYSGNTIYF	TGCAGCGTTGTGGCGCGTTACTCTGGAAACACCATATATTTT
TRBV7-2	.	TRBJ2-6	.	CASSPPPHAGANVLTF	TGTGCCAGCAGTCCCCCGCCCCATGCCGGGGCCAACGTCCTGACTTTC
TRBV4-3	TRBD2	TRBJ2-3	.	CASSQEPSGDLTDTQYF	TGCGCCAGCAGCCAAGAACCTAGCGGCGACCTCACAGATACGCAGTATTTT